Presented here are 14 T cell receptor beta chains from one specimen sequenced in a study of blood T cell repertoires in COVID-19. The assay was immunoSEQ multiplex PCR, and TCRdb's table has in-frame clones only and misses some. The sample holds 50,000 or so clones, under 90% seen once. Sequenced sample: peripheral blood. The receptor set was obtained from a human donor in a cohort sampled during active COVID-19.

This chain uses TRBV6-5 with TRBJ2-2; D is uncertain. Trimming took 2 bases from V and 7 from J, leaving 8 bases between them. Per the germline V gene, CDR1 is MNHEY and CDR2 is SVGAGI. The CDR3 length is 13 residues. CDR3 sequence reads: CASSYPGYGELFF. The CDR3 DNA is TGTGCCAGCAGTTACCCCGGGTACGGGGAGCTGTTTTTT.

The chain uses TRBV4-2 and TRBJ1-4, with TRBD1 identical over 10 bases. CDR1 and CDR2 from the germline V gene are LGHNA and YNFKEQ. The CDR3 sequence is 16 residues long. With V trimmed by 4 bases and J by 7 bases, 9 bases remained unmatched. Here the CDR3 DNA reads TGTGCCAGCAGCCCCGGACAGGGGGTATCTACTGAAAAACTGTTTTTT. This gives the protein CASSPGQGVSTEKLFF.

The count of this clone is one. The chain couples TRBV18 to TRBJ1-3, with D possibly TRBD1 on 6 matching bases. The CDR3 has 18 amino acids. Looked up from germline, CDR1 is KGHSH and CDR2 is LQKENI. Trimming stripped 3 bases from V and 0 bases from J, with 18 bases between. The CDR3 loop is CASSPLQGDPTSGNTIYF. CDR3 nucleotide sequence: TGTGCCAGCTCACCGTTACAGGGTGACCCTACCTCTGGAAACACCATATATTTT.

This clone was detected once. J is TRBJ2-1 and V is TRBV9, with 9 bases aligning to TRBD1. The V and J ends lost 0 bases and 9 bases, in that order; junction bases with no gene match: 10. Germline V gene sequence: CDR1 SGDLS, CDR2 YYNGEE. The CDR3 contains 16 residues. The CDR3 region has the DNA TGTGCCAGCAGCGTAGTAGGACAGGGGTATTCTAGTGAGCAGTTCTTC. Encoded protein: CASSVVGQGYSSEQFF.

This chain uses TRBV5-4 with TRBJ2-7; 7 bases agree with TRBD1. CDR1 SGHNT and CDR2 YYREEE come from the germline V gene (reference sequence). V was pared by 4 bases and J by 7 bases, with 14 bases of the junction left unmatched. The CDR3 spans 15 residues. The CDR3 DNA is TGTGCCAGCAGCCGACAGGACAGGAATAGGGATGAGCAGTACTTC. Translating it yields CASSRQDRNRDEQYF.

This chain joins TRBV2 and TRBJ2-2; D gene unclear. The CDR3 extends over 11 amino acids. Per the germline V gene, CDR1 is SNHLY and CDR2 is FYNNEI. The germline V and J ends were trimmed by 9 bases and 7 bases, with 9 bases remaining between them. The CDR3 is CASRLDGELFF. CDR3 DNA: TGTGCCAGTAGACTGGACGGGGAGCTGTTTTTT.

The chain joins TRBV18 to TRBJ2-1; D perhaps matches TRBD1 (6 bases). The germline gives CDR1 KGHSH, CDR2 LQKENI. Trimming shortened V by 5 bases and J by 2 bases, and 13 bases separated the two germline ends. The CDR3 is 15 residues long. The DNA of the CDR3 is TGTGCCAGCTCAGTAGGGGGAACTACCTACAATGAGCAGTTCTTC. Residues: CASSVGGTTYNEQFF.

The chain joins TRBV24-1 to TRBJ2-5, with TRBD1 identical over 8 bases. There are 14 residues in the CDR3. Germline CDR1 and CDR2: KGHDR and SFDVKD. V lost 3 bases and J lost 4; bases outside the gene matches: 3. The CDR3 is CATSDPGTGETQYF. The DNA of the CDR3 is TGTGCCACCAGTGATCCCGGGACAGGAGAGACCCAGTACTTC.

This sequence joins TRBV18 and TRBJ2-7, with D perhaps matching TRBD2 (6 bases). The CDR3 is made up of 15 amino acids. Germline V CDR1 and CDR2: KGHSH, LQKENI. Trimming took 6 bases from V and 2 from J, leaving 17 bases between them. CDR3 sequence: CASSPYGGSAYEQYF. CDR3 nucleotide sequence: TGTGCCAGCTCTCCTTATGGAGGGAGTGCCTACGAGCAGTACTTC.

This clone has only one observation. This sequence joins TRBV5-1 and TRBJ2-7; 10 bases align to TRBD1. The CDR3 consists of 15 residues. J was trimmed by 2 bases and V by 4 bases; bases with no gene match: 6. Germline V gives CDR1 SGHRS, CDR2 YFSETQ. Here the CDR3 reads CASSSTGTGAYEQYF. CDR3 in DNA: TGCGCCAGCAGCAGCACCGGGACAGGGGCCTACGAGCAGTACTTC.

This chain uses TRBV5-6 with TRBJ1-6; no firm D call. Trimming shortened V by 1 base and J by 14 bases, and 10 bases separated the two germline ends. This CDR3 comprises 12 residues. From germline, CDR1 is SGHDT and CDR2 YYEEEE. CDR3 DNA sequence: TGTGCCAGCAGCTTGCCCCCCGGTTCCCTCCACTTT. Amino acid sequence: CASSLPPGSLHF.

J is TRBJ1-2 and V is TRBV9, with 7 bases identical to TRBD1. The CDR3 is 14 amino acids. The J segment lost 3 bases and the V segment lost 4 bases, leaving 6 bases of the junction unmatched. CDR1 is SGDLS and CDR2 is YYNGEE in the germline V gene. The CDR3 nucleotides are TGTGCCAGCAGCCCCCGGGACAGCTACTATGGCTACACCTTC. Protein product: CASSPRDSYYGYTF.

The chain links TRBV29-1 to TRBJ1-2, with D possibly being TRBD1 (5 bases). Germline-derived CDR1 and CDR2 are SQVTM and ANQGSEA. The V end lost 3 bases, the J end lost 2 bases, and 16 bases lay between the germline ends. The CDR3 consists of 15 residues. Here the CDR3 reads CSVDGRAVPNYGYTF. CDR3 DNA sequence: TGCAGCGTTGACGGCAGGGCGGTCCCCAACTATGGCTACACCTTC.

The rearrangement uses TRBV20-1 and TRBJ1-2; D remains ambiguous. V lost 3 bases, J lost 4 bases, and 18 bases lay in between. The germline V gene encodes CDR1 DFQATT and CDR2 SNEGSKA (reference sequence). The CDR3 covers 15 residues. In DNA, the CDR3 is TGCAGTGCTAGTTCGGCAGGCCTTACCCCCTATGGCTACACCTTC. Translation gives CSASSAGLTPYGYTF.